These T cell receptor beta chains were read from a single sample in a study of cytomegalovirus exposure and HLA in healthy donors. Profiling relied on immunoSEQ multiplex PCR, and the TCRdb table lists in-frame clones only, not all of them. Of roughly 140,000 clones in the sample, approximately 84% are singletons; the top ten hold less than 2.5%. The sample comprised PBMCs. All receptors come from a woman between 18 and 30 years old in good health and CMV-seronegative. Each CDR3 is given with its conserved first and last residue. Each record gives: V gene, clone size, J gene, D gene, CDR3 DNA, CDR3 protein. The D gene is left open where the match is weak. Clone size is shown for a subset of rows, as once, few, many or a class of expanded clone.

>TRBV19|NA|TRBJ2-1|NA
TGTGCCAGTAGTGCCCCAGGGCCCTCCTACAATGAGCAGTTCTTC
CASSAPGPSYNEQFF
>TRBV19|NA|TRBJ1-1|TRBD1
TGTGCCAGTAGTATAGAGGGGACAGGTGACACTGAAGCTTTCTTT
CASSIEGTGDTEAFF
>TRBV9|NA|TRBJ2-1|TRBD1
TGTGCCAGCAGCGTAGGCAGGGGGCAGTACAATGAGCAGTTCTTC
CASSVGRGQYNEQFF
>TRBV7-8|NA|TRBJ2-5|TRBD1
TGTGCCAGCAGCGCTCACGACAGGGGGCGGGAGGAGACCCAGTACTTC
CASSAHDRGREETQYF
>TRBV4-2|many|TRBJ2-1|NA
TGTGCCAGCAGCCAAGATATAACGGGAGTTACCTACAATGAGCAGTTCTTC
CASSQDITGVTYNEQFF
>TRBV28|once|TRBJ1-2|NA
TGTGCCAGCAGTTTATTGTGGCCCTATGGCTACACCTTC
CASSLLWPYGYTF
>TRBV9|NA|TRBJ2-1|NA
TGTGCCAGCAGCATAGAAGCCTTCGGGAATGAGCAGTTCTTC
CASSIEAFGNEQFF
>TRBV9|once|TRBJ2-1|TRBD2
TGTGCCAGCAGCGCGACCGGGACTAGCGGGTACAATGAGCAGTTCTTC
CASSATGTSGYNEQFF
>TRBV28|NA|TRBJ2-5|NA
TGTGCCAGCAGCCAAGACAAGTACCAAGAGACCCAGTACTTC
CASSQDKYQETQYF
>TRBV28|NA|TRBJ2-7|NA
TGTGCCAGCAGGGCATCGACAGCCCCCTACGAGCAGTACTTC
CASRASTAPYEQYF
>TRBV19|NA|TRBJ1-2|NA
TGTGCCAGTAGTCTTAGGGAGTCCTATGGCTACACCTTC
CASSLRESYGYTF
>TRBV9|few|TRBJ1-4|NA
TGTGCCAGCAGCGTATTGGGGGGGAATGAAAAACTGTTTTTT
CASSVLGGNEKLFF
>TRBV5-6|NA|TRBJ2-3|TRBD2
TGTGCCAGCAGCTCCACCGGGACTAGCCGCACAGATACGCAGTATTTT
CASSSTGTSRTDTQYF
>TRBV27|once|TRBJ2-7|TRBD2
TGTGCCAGCAGTCCGGGAGGGGGGCCCTCCTCCTACGAGCAGTACTTC
CASSPGGGPSSYEQYF
>TRBV2|NA|TRBJ1-6|NA
TGTGCCAGCCAGCGAGTGGGGGGTTTAACCCTCCACTTT
CASQRVGGLTLHF
>TRBV12-5|NA|TRBJ2-4|NA
TGTGCTAGTGGTTTGGTACAGGACGGGTCCATTCAGTACTTC
CASGLVQDGSIQYF
>TRBV10-1|NA|TRBJ2-7|TRBD1
TGCGCCAGCAGCTCGGGACAGGCCATCTACGAGCAGTACTTC
CASSSGQAIYEQYF
>TRBV7-9|NA|TRBJ2-5|NA
TGTGCCAGCAGCGACCCGACAGACCAAGAGACCCAGTACTTC
CASSDPTDQETQYF
>TRBV7-8|NA|TRBJ2-1|TRBD2
TGTGCCAGCAGCCCCCGGACTAGCGGGAGCTCCTACAATGAGCAGTTCTTC
CASSPRTSGSSYNEQFF
>TRBV7-2|once|TRBJ1-2|NA
TGTGCCAGCAGCCATAGGACAGCTAACTATGGCTACACCTTC
CASSHRTANYGYTF
>TRBV5-4|NA|TRBJ1-2|TRBD1
TGTGCCAGCAGAGTTAGGGGGCGGAACTATGGCTACACCTTC
CASRVRGRNYGYTF
>TRBV28|NA|TRBJ1-4|TRBD1
TGTGCCAGCAGACTCGGGACAGGAGATGTGGAACTGTTTTTT
CASRLGTGDVELFF
>TRBV6-1|NA|TRBJ2-7|TRBD2
TGTGCCAGCAGTGCTAGCGGGAGTTTCTACGAGCAGTACTTC
CASSASGSFYEQYF
>TRBV4-2|once|TRBJ2-1|TRBD2
TGTGCCAGCAGCCAAGAGTGGTTTGTTTCGGGGGGGCGCGTGGATGAGCAGTTCTTC
CASSQEWFVSGGRVDEQFF
>TRBV27|NA|TRBJ2-5|TRBD1
TGTGCCAGCAGTTTATGGCAGGGGGCCCTTGAGACCCAGTACTTC
CASSLWQGALETQYF
>TRBV19|NA|TRBJ2-1|NA
TGTGCCAGTAGTAAACGGCCAGGGGACCTTTCGACCAATGAGCAGTTCTTC
CASSKRPGDLSTNEQFF
>TRBV4-2|NA|TRBJ1-4|TRBD1
TGTGCCAGCAGCCAAGCCGGACAGGATGAAAAACTGTTTTTT
CASSQAGQDEKLFF
>TRBV4-2|NA|TRBJ1-5|NA
TGTGCCAGCAGCCAAGATTCCCAGCGCCGTCAGCCCCAGCATTTT
CASSQDSQRRQPQHF
>TRBV27|NA|TRBJ2-6|NA
TGTGCCAGCAGGTCATCTGGGGCCAACGTCCTGACTTTC
CASRSSGANVLTF
>TRBV9|NA|TRBJ2-7|NA
TGTGCCAGCAGCCCCAAGGGGGGGCCCCCCTACGAGCAGTACTTC
CASSPKGGPPYEQYF
>TRBV7-2|NA|TRBJ2-5|NA
TGTGCCAGCAGCCCTAACGGGGGGCGAGAGACCCAGTACTTC
CASSPNGGRETQYF
>TRBV7-9|NA|TRBJ2-7|TRBD2
TGTGCCAGCAGCTCCCGGACTAGCGGGAGGGCCGGGGAGCAGTACTTC
CASSSRTSGRAGEQYF
>TRBV5-1|NA|TRBJ1-1|TRBD1
TGCGCCAGCAGCGGGAGGTGGGGGACAGGGGACACTGAAGCTTTCTTT
CASSGRWGTGDTEAFF
>TRBV27|NA|TRBJ2-7|NA
TGTGCCAGCAGTCCGGTGCTTGGCAGGGCCACCTACGAGCAGTACTTC
CASSPVLGRATYEQYF
>TRBV5-1|few|TRBJ1-2|NA
TGCGCCAGCAGCTCGCTGCCACAGGGATACTATGGCTACACCTTC
CASSSLPQGYYGYTF
>TRBV5-4|once|TRBJ2-3|NA
TGTGCCAGCAGCCCCGGGACTCGCGGGGATACGCAGTATTTT
CASSPGTRGDTQYF
>TRBV28|once|TRBJ2-2|TRBD1
TGTGCCAGCACCCCGTCAGGGGGCACCGGGGAGCTGTTTTTT
CASTPSGGTGELFF
>TRBV19|NA|TRBJ1-5|TRBD1
TGTGCCAGTAGTCTGGGACAGTCGGGACCTAGCAATCAGCCCCAGCATTTT
CASSLGQSGPSNQPQHF
>TRBV7-2|NA|TRBJ2-1|NA
TGTGCCAGCAGCTTAGTAGATCTAAATGAGCAGTTCTTC
CASSLVDLNEQFF
>TRBV5-1|NA|TRBJ1-1|NA
TGCGCCAGCAGCTTGGGGGGAGGAGCTGAAGCTTTCTTT
CASSLGGGAEAFF
>TRBV18|NA|TRBJ1-1|TRBD1
TGTGCCAGCTCGACTGACAGGGCGAACACTGAAGCTTTCTTT
CASSTDRANTEAFF
>TRBV27|NA|TRBJ1-1|TRBD1
TGTGCCAGCATTGTACGGACAGGGACGGGGAACACTGAAGCTTTCTTT
CASIVRTGTGNTEAFF
>TRBV19|NA|TRBJ2-6|NA
TGTGCCAGTAGTATTGGTGACACCAACGTCCTGACTTTC
CASSIGDTNVLTF
>TRBV6-5|NA|TRBJ1-2|TRBD1
TGTGCCAGCAGTTACGAATTAACAGGGGGCCACTATGGCTACACCTTC
CASSYELTGGHYGYTF
>TRBV27|NA|TRBJ2-7|TRBD1
TGTGCCAGCAGTCTAGGACAGGGGGTCGAGCAGTACTTC
CASSLGQGVEQYF
>TRBV28|NA|TRBJ2-7|NA
TGTGCCAGCGGCGCCCCCGGGGGAAGCTCCTACGAGCAGTACTTC
CASGAPGGSSYEQYF
>TRBV27|NA|TRBJ2-7|TRBD2
TGTGCCAGCAGTAAAGCGGGAGGCTCCTACGAGCAGTACTTC
CASSKAGGSYEQYF
>TRBV5-1|many|TRBJ2-7|TRBD1
TGCGCCAGCAGCACGGGGACAGGGGTTACCTACGAGCAGTACTTC
CASSTGTGVTYEQYF
>TRBV28|NA|TRBJ2-3|NA
TGTGCCAGCAGTTTGAGGGTCGTGGCGGGGGATACGCAGTATTTT
CASSLRVVAGDTQYF
>TRBV7-2|NA|TRBJ1-5|NA
TGTGCCAGCAGCTTAGACAGTCAGCCCCAGCATTTT
CASSLDSQPQHF
>TRBV7-6|NA|TRBJ1-2|TRBD1
TGTGCCAGCAGCGAGGGACAGAGTTATGGCTACACCTTC
CASSEGQSYGYTF
>TRBV28|NA|TRBJ2-1|TRBD1
TGTGCCAGCAGAGACAGGGGACCCTCCTACAATGAGCAGTTCTTC
CASRDRGPSYNEQFF
>TRBV4-2|medium-sized|TRBJ2-7|NA
TGTGCCAGCAGCCAAGAAGTAGCAGACTCCTACGAGCAGTACTTC
CASSQEVADSYEQYF
>TRBV10-3|NA|TRBJ2-2|NA
TGTGCCATCAGTGAGTCAGGGGGGGGAGCGACCGGGGAGCTGTTTTTT
CAISESGGGATGELFF
>TRBV6-6|NA|TRBJ1-4|TRBD1
TGTGCCAGCAGGGGACAGGGGTGGGTGACTAATGAAAAACTGTTTTTT
CASRGQGWVTNEKLFF
>TRBV10-3|NA|TRBJ1-5|NA
TGTGCCATCAGGAGGGAGCCCGATCAGCCCCAGCATTTT
CAIRREPDQPQHF
>TRBV5-1|NA|TRBJ2-1|TRBD2
TGCGCCAGCAGCTTGGGACTAGCGCACAATGAGCAGTTCTTC
CASSLGLAHNEQFF
>TRBV6-1|NA|TRBJ2-5|TRBD2
TGTGCCAGCACCTTCGGGGGGGCCTATGGAGAGACCCAGTACTTC
CASTFGGAYGETQYF
>TRBV19|few|TRBJ2-7|TRBD1
TGTGCCAGTAGTATACTGGAAGGGGGCCCCTACGAGCAGTACTTC
CASSILEGGPYEQYF